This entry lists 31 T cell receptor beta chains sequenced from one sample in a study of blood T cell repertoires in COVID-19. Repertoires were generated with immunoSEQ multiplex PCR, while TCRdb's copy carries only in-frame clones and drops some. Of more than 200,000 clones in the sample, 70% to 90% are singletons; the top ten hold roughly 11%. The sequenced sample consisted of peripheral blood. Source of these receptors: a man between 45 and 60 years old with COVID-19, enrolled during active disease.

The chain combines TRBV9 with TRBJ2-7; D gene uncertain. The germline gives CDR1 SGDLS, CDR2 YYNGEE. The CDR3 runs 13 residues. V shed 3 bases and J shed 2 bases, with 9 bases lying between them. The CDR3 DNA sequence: TGTGCCAGCAGCGGCGGTACCCCCTACGAGCAGTACTTC. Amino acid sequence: CASSGGTPYEQYF.

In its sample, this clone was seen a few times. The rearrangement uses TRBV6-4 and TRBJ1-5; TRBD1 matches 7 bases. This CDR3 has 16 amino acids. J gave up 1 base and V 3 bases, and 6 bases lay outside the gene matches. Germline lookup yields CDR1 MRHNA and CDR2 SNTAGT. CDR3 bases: TGTGCCAGCAGTGAGTCTGAGACAGGGAGCAATCAGCCCCAGCATTTT. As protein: CASSESETGSNQPQHF.

In nucleotides, the CDR3 is TGTGCCTGGAGTGTACCTGACAGGGGCGGGGGCTACACCTTC. Protein product: CAWSVPDRGGGYTF. The V gene is TRBV30, the J gene TRBJ1-2, with 8 bases identical to TRBD1. The germline gives CDR1 GTSNPN, CDR2 SVGIG (reference sequence). V was pared by 0 bases and J by 8 bases, with 8 bases of the junction left unmatched. The CDR3 runs to 14 residues.

CDR3 sequence (DNA): TGTGCCAGCAGCGTAGAACAGCTATCCGCGAACACCGGGGAGCTGTTTTTT. Amino acid sequence: CASSVEQLSANTGELFF. V is TRBV9 and J is TRBJ2-2; no clear D gene. Deletions cut 0 bases from V and 0 bases from J, with 12 bases between. The germline V gene encodes CDR1 SGDLS and CDR2 YYNGEE. This CDR3 is built from 17 residues.

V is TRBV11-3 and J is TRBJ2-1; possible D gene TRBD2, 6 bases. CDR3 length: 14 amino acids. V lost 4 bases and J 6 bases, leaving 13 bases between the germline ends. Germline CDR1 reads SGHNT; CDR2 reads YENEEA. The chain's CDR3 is CASSSRLVGNEQFF. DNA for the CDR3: TGTGCCAGCAGCTCAAGACTAGTCGGCAATGAGCAGTTCTTC.

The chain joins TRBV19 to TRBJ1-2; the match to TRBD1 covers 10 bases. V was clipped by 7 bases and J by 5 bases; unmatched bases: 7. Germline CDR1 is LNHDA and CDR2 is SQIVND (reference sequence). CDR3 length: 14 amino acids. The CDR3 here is CASTTGGQGYGYTF. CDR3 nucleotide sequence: TGTGCCAGTACCACGGGGGGACAGGGGTATGGCTACACCTTC.

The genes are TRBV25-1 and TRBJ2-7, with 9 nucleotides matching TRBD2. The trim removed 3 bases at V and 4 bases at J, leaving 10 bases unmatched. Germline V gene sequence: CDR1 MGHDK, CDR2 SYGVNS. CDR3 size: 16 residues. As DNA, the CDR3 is TGTGCCAGCAGTGACCCCGGACTAGCGCAGCCATACGAGCAGTACTTC. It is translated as CASSDPGLAQPYEQYF.

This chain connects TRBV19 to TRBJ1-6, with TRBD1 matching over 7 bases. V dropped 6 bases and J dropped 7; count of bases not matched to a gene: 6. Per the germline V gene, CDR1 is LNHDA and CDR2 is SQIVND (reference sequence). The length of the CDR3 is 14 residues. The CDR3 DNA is TGTGCCAGTAGCCCGAGGGACAGCAATTCACCCCTCCACTTT. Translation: CASSPRDSNSPLHF.

The CDR3 bases are TGTGCCAGCTCATCAGGCGCAACTAATGAAAAACTGTTTTTT. This sequence encodes CASSSGATNEKLFF. The chain links TRBV18 to TRBJ1-4; no definite D call. The CDR3 totals 14 residues. Germline lookup yields CDR1 KGHSH and CDR2 LQKENI. V was trimmed by 5 bases and J by 0 bases, leaving 7 bases between them.

The CDR3 DNA is TGTGCCAGCAGCTTAGCGCGGTTCACCGGGGAGCTGTTTTTT. Translated, it gives CASSLARFTGELFF. This rearrangement joins TRBV7-9 to TRBJ2-2, with D uncertain. The CDR3 spans 14 residues. CDR1 and CDR2 (germline): SEHNR, FQNEAQ (reference sequence). The V end lost 0 bases, the J end lost 4 bases, and 6 bases lay between the germline ends.

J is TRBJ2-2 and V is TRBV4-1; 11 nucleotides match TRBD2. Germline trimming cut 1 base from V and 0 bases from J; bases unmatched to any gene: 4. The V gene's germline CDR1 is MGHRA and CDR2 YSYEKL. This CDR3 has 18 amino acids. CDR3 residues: CASSQGASGGTNTGELFF. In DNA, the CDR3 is TGCGCCAGCAGCCAAGGGGCTAGCGGGGGGACGAACACCGGGGAGCTGTTTTTT.

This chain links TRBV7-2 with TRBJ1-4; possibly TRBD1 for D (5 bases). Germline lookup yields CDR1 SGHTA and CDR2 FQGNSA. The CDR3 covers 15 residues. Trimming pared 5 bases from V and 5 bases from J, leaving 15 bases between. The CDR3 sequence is CASSLGGFGNEKLFF. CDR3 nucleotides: TGTGCCAGCAGCCTTGGGGGGTTCGGGAATGAAAAACTGTTTTTT.

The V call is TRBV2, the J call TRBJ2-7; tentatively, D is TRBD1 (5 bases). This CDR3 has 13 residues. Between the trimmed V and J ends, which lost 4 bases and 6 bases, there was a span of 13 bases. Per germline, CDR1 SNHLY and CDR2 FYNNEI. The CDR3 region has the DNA TGTGCCAGCAGTGGGGAAGGGGTCTCCGAGCAGTACTTC. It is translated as CASSGEGVSEQYF.

DNA for the CDR3: TGTGCCAGCAACAAGGCGGATCAGCCCCAGCATTTT. Translation gives CASNKADQPQHF. This chain connects TRBV28 to TRBJ1-5; no reliable D call. V shed 7 bases and J shed 5 bases, with 9 bases lying between them. This CDR3 region has 12 residues. Germline V CDR1 and CDR2: MDHEN, SYDVKM.

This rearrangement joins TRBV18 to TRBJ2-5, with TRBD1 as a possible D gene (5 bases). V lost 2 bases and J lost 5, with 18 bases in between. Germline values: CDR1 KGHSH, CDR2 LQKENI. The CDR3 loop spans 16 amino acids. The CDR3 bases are TGTGCCAGCTCACCAGATTTAGGGGCCGATCTGGAGACCCAGTACTTC. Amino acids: CASSPDLGADLETQYF.

The CDR3 sequence is CASSLRGTGNTIYF. The CDR3 nucleotides are TGTGCCAGCAGCTTAAGGGGGACTGGAAACACCATATATTTT. This chain uses TRBV11-2 with TRBJ1-3; possible D gene TRBD1, 6 bases. The germline CDR1 and CDR2 sequences are SGHAT and FQNNGV. V was cut by 2 bases and J by 2 bases, with 7 bases left in between. The CDR3 consists of 14 residues.

In nucleotides, the CDR3 is TGTGCCAGCAGCCAAGTGACGGGGGGGGACAATGAGCAGTTCTTC. Translated: CASSQVTGGDNEQFF. The rearrangement links TRBV3-1 (or the pseudogene TRBV3-2) to TRBJ2-1; TRBD2 matches at 8 bases. The length of the CDR3 is 15 residues. CDR1 is LGHDT, CDR2 YNNKEL, per germline (reference sequence). J gave up 5 bases and V 1 base, and 4 bases lay outside the gene matches.

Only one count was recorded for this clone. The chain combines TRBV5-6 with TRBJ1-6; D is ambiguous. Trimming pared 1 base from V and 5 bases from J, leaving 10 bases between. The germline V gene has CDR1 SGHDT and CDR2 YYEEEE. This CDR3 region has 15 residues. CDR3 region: CASSLREVNNSPLHF. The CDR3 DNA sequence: TGTGCCAGCAGCTTGCGGGAAGTAAATAATTCACCCCTCCACTTT. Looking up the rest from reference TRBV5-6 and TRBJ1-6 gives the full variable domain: DAGVTQSPTHLIKTRGQQVTLRCSPKSGHDTVSWYQQALGQGPQFIFQYYEEEERQRGNFPDRFSGHQFPNYSSELNVNALLLGDSALYLCASSLREVNNSPLHFGNGTRLTVT.

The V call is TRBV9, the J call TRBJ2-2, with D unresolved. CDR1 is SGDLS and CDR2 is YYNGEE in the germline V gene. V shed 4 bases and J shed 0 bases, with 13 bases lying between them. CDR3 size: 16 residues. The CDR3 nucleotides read TGTGCCAGCAGCCAAGACATGTCAGCGAACACCGGGGAGCTGTTTTTT. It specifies CASSQDMSANTGELFF.

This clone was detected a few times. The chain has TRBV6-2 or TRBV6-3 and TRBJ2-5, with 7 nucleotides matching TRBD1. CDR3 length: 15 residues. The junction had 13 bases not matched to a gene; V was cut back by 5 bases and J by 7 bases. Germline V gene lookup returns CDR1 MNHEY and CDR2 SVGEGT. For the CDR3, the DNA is TGTGCCAGCAGTGTGGCAGACAGGGCGCTTCGGACCCAGTACTTC. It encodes CASSVADRALRTQYF.

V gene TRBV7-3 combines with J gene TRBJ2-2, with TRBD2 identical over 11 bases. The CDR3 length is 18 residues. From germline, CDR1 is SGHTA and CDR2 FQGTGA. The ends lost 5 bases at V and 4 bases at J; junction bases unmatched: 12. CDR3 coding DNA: TGTGCCAGCAGCGCCGTACCGGGGCTAGCGGGAGGCACCGGGGAGCTGTTTTTT. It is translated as CASSAVPGLAGGTGELFF.

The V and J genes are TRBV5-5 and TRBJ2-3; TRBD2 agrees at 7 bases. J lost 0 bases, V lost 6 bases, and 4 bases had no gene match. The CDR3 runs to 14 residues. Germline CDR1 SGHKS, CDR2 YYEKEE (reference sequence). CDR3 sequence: CASTGRGSTDTQYF. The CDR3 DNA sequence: TGTGCCAGCACTGGGCGGGGGAGCACAGATACGCAGTATTTT. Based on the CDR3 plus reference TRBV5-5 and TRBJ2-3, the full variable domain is DAGVTQSPTHLIKTRGQQVTLRCSPISGHKSVSWYQQVLGQGPQFIFQYYEKEERGRGNFPDRFSARQFPNYSSELNVNALLLGDSALYLCASTGRGSTDTQYFGPGTRLTVL.

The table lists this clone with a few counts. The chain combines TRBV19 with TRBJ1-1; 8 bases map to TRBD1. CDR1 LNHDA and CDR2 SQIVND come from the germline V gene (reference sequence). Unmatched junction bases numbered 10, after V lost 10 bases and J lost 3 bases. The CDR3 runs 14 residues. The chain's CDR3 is CAIRTGLMDTEAFF. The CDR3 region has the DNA TGTGCCATCAGGACAGGGCTAATGGACACTGAAGCTTTCTTT.

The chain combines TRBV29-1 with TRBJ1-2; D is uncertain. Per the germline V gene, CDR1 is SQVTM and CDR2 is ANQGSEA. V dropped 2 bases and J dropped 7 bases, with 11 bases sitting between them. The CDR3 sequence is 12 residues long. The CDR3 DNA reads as TGCAGCGTTGAACGGGGTGTGGGTGGCTACACCTTC. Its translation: CSVERGVGGYTF.

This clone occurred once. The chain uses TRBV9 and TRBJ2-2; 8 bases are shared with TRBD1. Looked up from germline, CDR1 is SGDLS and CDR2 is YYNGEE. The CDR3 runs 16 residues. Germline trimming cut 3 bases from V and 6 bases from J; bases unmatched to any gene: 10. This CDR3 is CASSGTGLGGPGELFF. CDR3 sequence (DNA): TGTGCCAGCAGCGGGACAGGGTTGGGAGGACCCGGGGAGCTGTTTTTT. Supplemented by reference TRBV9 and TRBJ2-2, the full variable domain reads DSGVTQTPKHLITATGQRVTLRCSPRSGDLSVYWYQQSLDQGLQFLIQYYNGEERAKGNILERFSAQQFPDLHSELNLSSLELGDSALYFCASSGTGLGGPGELFFGEGSRLTVL.

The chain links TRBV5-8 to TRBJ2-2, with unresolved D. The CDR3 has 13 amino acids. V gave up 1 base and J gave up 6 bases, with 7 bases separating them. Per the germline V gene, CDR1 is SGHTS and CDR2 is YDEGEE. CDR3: CASSLSFAGELFF. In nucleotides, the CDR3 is TGTGCCAGCAGCTTGTCTTTCGCCGGGGAGCTGTTTTTT.

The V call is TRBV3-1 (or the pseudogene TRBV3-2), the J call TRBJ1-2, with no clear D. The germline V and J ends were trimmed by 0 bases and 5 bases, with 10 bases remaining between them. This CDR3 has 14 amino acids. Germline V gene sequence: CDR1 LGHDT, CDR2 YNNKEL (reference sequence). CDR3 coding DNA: TGTGCCAGCAGCCAAGATGAGACTTGGTATGGCTACACCTTC. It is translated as CASSQDETWYGYTF.

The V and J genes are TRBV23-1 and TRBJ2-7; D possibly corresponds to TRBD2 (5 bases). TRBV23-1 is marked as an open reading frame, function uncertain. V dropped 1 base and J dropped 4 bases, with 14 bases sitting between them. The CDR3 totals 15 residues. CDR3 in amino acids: CASSQWCRGTYEQYF. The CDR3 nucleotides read TGCGCCAGCAGTCAATGGTGTCGGGGAACATACGAGCAGTACTTC.

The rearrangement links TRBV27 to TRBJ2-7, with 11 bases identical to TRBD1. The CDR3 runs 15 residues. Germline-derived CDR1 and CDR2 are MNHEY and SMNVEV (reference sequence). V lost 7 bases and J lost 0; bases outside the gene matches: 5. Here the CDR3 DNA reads TGTGCCAGCACTCCCGGACAGGGGGCCTCCTACGAGCAGTACTTC. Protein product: CASTPGQGASYEQYF.

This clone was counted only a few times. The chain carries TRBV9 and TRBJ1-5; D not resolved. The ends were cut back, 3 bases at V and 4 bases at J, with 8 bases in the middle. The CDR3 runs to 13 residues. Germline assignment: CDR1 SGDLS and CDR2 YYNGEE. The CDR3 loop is CASSGTGNQPQHF. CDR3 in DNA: TGTGCCAGCAGCGGGACGGGGAATCAGCCCCAGCATTTT.

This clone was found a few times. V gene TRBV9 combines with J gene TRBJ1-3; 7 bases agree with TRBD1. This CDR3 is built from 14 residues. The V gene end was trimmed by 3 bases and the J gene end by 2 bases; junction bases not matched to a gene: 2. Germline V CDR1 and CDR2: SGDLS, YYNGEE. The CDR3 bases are TGTGCCAGCAGCGCCGGGACAGCTGGAAACACCATATATTTT. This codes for CASSAGTAGNTIYF.